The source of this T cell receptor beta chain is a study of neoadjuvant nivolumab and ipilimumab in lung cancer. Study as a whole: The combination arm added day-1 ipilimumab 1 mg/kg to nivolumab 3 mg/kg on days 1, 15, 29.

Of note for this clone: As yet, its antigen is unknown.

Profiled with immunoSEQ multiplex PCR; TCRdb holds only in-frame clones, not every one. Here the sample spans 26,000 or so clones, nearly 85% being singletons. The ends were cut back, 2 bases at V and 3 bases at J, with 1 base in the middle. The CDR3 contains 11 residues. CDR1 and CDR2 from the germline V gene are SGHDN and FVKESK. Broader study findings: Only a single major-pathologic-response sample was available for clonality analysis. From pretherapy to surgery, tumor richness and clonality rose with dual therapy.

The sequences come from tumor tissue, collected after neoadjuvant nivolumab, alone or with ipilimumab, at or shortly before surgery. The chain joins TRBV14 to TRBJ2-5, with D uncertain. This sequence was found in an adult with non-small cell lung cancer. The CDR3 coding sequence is TGTGCCAGCAGCCAAAAAGAGACCCAGTACTTC. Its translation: CASSQKETQYF.